These 31 T cell receptor beta chains originate from one sample sequenced in a study of shared clonotypes between healthy human individuals. Naive CD8 isolation took CD45RO-negative cells positively selected for CCR7 and excluded terminally differentiated effector memory CD45RA+ cells. Assay used: immunoSEQ multiplex PCR; TCRdb lists only in-frame clones, some missing. The sample lists 2 million or so clones, about 95% occurring once. Material for sequencing was naive CD8+ T cells sorted from blood. Every receptor here comes from a man between 18 and 35 years old in good health.

The rearrangement links TRBV11-3 to TRBJ2-5; 10 nucleotides agree with TRBD2. Germline CDR1 SGHNT, CDR2 YENEEA. V was clipped by 2 bases and J by 5 bases; unmatched bases: 5. There are 15 residues in the CDR3. Here the CDR3 DNA reads TGTGCCAGCAGCTTAAGCGGGGGGGCCCGTGAGACCCAGTACTTC. Protein product: CASSLSGGARETQYF.

The V and J genes are TRBV7-2 and TRBJ2-5; 12 nucleotides match TRBD2. This CDR3 contains 13 residues. Per germline, CDR1 SGHTA and CDR2 FQGNSA. Trimming took 5 bases from V and 7 from J; bases not matched to a gene: 2. CDR3 coding DNA: TGTGCCAGCAGCCGGACTAGCGGGATGACCCAGTACTTC. Its protein is CASSRTSGMTQYF.

This clone has only a few counts. The chain couples TRBV7-2 to TRBJ1-5; D may be TRBD1 (6 bases). CDR1 and CDR2 (germline): SGHTA, FQGNSA. CDR3 size: 13 residues. V lost 1 base, J lost 7 bases, and 8 bases lay in between. CDR3 in amino acids: CASSLGQGQPQHF. As DNA, the CDR3 is TGTGCCAGCAGCTTAGGCCAGGGGCAGCCCCAGCATTTT.

The chain links TRBV27 to TRBJ2-7, with 16 bases fitting TRBD2. The length of the CDR3 is 17 residues. CDR1 is MNHEY, CDR2 SMNVEV, per germline (reference sequence). The J segment lost 2 bases and the V segment lost 5 bases, leaving 6 bases of the junction unmatched. The CDR3 loop reads CASSATGTSGRAYEQYF. Written as DNA, the CDR3 is TGTGCCAGCAGTGCCACCGGGACTAGCGGGAGGGCCTACGAGCAGTACTTC.

The J gene is TRBJ2-7, the V gene TRBV4-1; 9 bases fit TRBD2. The CDR3 contains 16 residues. The ends lost 0 bases at V and 4 bases at J; junction bases unmatched: 7. The germline gives CDR1 MGHRA, CDR2 YSYEKL. The DNA for the CDR3 is TGCGCCAGCAGCCAAGAAGATACTAGCGGGTTGTACGAGCAGTACTTC. This translates into CASSQEDTSGLYEQYF.

The chain recombines TRBV7-9 with TRBJ2-1, with TRBD2 matching 10 bases. Germline assignment: CDR1 SEHNR and CDR2 FQNEAQ (reference sequence). The CDR3 has 19 amino acids. J was trimmed by 6 bases and V by 0 bases; bases with no gene match: 14. CDR3 region: CASSLAEFPSGRAGNEQFF. As DNA, the CDR3 is TGTGCCAGCAGCTTAGCCGAATTTCCCAGCGGGAGGGCCGGCAATGAGCAGTTCTTC. Full variable domain (rest looked up from reference TRBV7-9 and TRBJ2-1): DTGVSQNPRHKITKRGQNVTFRCDPISEHNRLYWYRQTLGQGPEFLTYFQNEAQLEKSRLLSDRFSAERPKGSFSTLEIQRTEQGDSAMYLCASSLAEFPSGRAGNEQFFGPGTRLTVL.

This clone was seen just once. The chain couples TRBV13 to TRBJ2-1, with D tentatively TRBD1 or TRBD2 (5 bases each). Per the germline V gene, CDR1 is PRHDT and CDR2 is FYEKMQ (reference sequence). Trimming shortened V by 5 bases and J by 4 bases, and 21 bases separated the two germline ends. The CDR3 has 17 residues. DNA of the CDR3: TGTGCCAGCAGCCCAGGGCTTGTGGTGGCGGGTTACAATGAGCAGTTCTTC. Its translation is CASSPGLVVAGYNEQFF.

This CDR3 is CASSPAQIQGRYSPLHF. The CDR3 region has the DNA TGTGCCAGCTCACCAGCCCAGATACAGGGGAGGTATTCACCCCTCCACTTT. The chain uses TRBV18 and TRBJ1-6, with TRBD1 identical over 7 bases. Germline V gene lookup returns CDR1 KGHSH and CDR2 LQKENI. The CDR3 consists of 17 residues. V was pared by 2 bases and J by 8 bases, with 12 bases of the junction left unmatched.

The genes are TRBV5-6 and TRBJ1-5; D may be TRBD1 (5 bases). CDR1 is SGHDT, CDR2 YYEEEE, per germline. The CDR3 is made up of 19 amino acids. V was pared by 4 bases and J by 5 bases, with 28 bases between. CDR3 in amino acids: CASSRITERGEGHYQPQHF. The DNA of the CDR3 is TGTGCCAGCAGCCGGATTACCGAGAGGGGAGAAGGTCATTATCAGCCCCAGCATTTT.

V and J are TRBV7-9 and TRBJ2-5, with 8 bases aligning to TRBD2. Germline V gives CDR1 SEHNR, CDR2 FQNEAQ (reference sequence). The CDR3 has 16 amino acids. The V gene end was trimmed by 8 bases and the J gene end by 2 bases; junction bases not matched to a gene: 13. Written as DNA, the CDR3 is TGTGCCAGCTCTGACTCGGGCGGGGGGTTTCAAGAGACCCAGTACTTC. Translated, it gives CASSDSGGGFQETQYF.

This clone was seen only once. This chain links TRBV9 with TRBJ2-7, with no clear D. Trimming pared 4 bases from V and 6 bases from J, leaving 11 bases between. Per germline, CDR1 SGDLS and CDR2 YYNGEE. The CDR3 is made up of 12 amino acids. The CDR3 DNA follows: TGTGCCAGCAGCCCATCGAACCGCGAGCAGTACTTC. Translation gives CASSPSNREQYF.

The chain employs TRBV30 and TRBJ2-3, with 8 bases that match TRBD1. The germline gives CDR1 GTSNPN, CDR2 SVGIG (reference sequence). This CDR3 is built from 14 residues. V lost 5 bases and J lost 2; bases outside the gene matches: 6. The CDR3 loop is CAWRQGLPTDTQYF. Written as DNA, the CDR3 is TGTGCCTGGCGACAGGGGTTACCCACAGATACGCAGTATTTT.

The rearrangement joins TRBV6-5 to TRBJ2-1, with D perhaps matching TRBD2 (6 bases). Germline CDR1 is MNHEY and CDR2 is SVGAGI. V lost 4 bases and J lost 4, with 11 bases in between. The CDR3 extends over 14 amino acids. CDR3 protein: CASSFRDSYNEQFF. The CDR3 nucleotides are TGTGCCAGCAGTTTCCGGGACTCTTACAATGAGCAGTTCTTC.

About this clone itself: The sample has other DNA sequences that encode this CDR3 too. The chain links TRBV4-1 to TRBJ2-7; 9 bases agree with TRBD1. The ends lost 1 base at V and 1 base at J; junction bases unmatched: 2. From germline, CDR1 is MGHRA and CDR2 YSYEKL. CDR3 length equals 15 residues. In DNA, the CDR3 is TGCGCCAGCAGCCAAGCGGGACAGGGTTCCTACGAGCAGTACTTC. It translates to CASSQAGQGSYEQYF.

J is TRBJ2-7 and V is TRBV5-1; tentatively, D is TRBD1 (6 bases). Trimming took 4 bases from V and 2 from J, leaving 10 bases between them. The CDR3 is 13 amino acids. In germline, CDR1 is SGHRS, CDR2 YFSETQ. For the CDR3, the DNA is TGCGCCAGCAGCCAGGGGCCAACCTACGAGCAGTACTTC. Translating it yields CASSQGPTYEQYF.

This rearrangement joins TRBV30 to TRBJ2-7; D is possibly TRBD2 (6 bases). The CDR3 totals 13 residues. V dropped 3 bases and J dropped 2 bases, with 11 bases sitting between them. Per the germline V gene, CDR1 is GTSNPN and CDR2 is SVGIG (reference sequence). The CDR3, as DNA: TGTGCCTGGAGCGGTAGCGGTCCCTACGAGCAGTACTTC. Its protein product is CAWSGSGPYEQYF.

The chain carries TRBV28 and TRBJ1-1, with 11 bases identical to TRBD1. CDR1 and CDR2 from the germline V gene are MDHEN and SYDVKM. Trimming cost V 5 bases and J 4 bases; bases outside gene matches: 9. The CDR3 has 16 residues. The CDR3 DNA is TGTGCCAGCAGTCCGGGACAGGGGGTAAGGGTCACTGAAGCTTTCTTT. As protein: CASSPGQGVRVTEAFF.

The CDR3 DNA reads TGTGCCAGCAGCCCCCTCGATAGAGGCCAAGAGACCCAGTACTTC. Translated: CASSPLDRGQETQYF. This rearrangement joins TRBV7-9 to TRBJ2-5; no firm D call. V lost 5 bases and J lost 1, with 14 bases in between. This CDR3 comprises 15 residues. Germline V lookup: CDR1 SEHNR, CDR2 FQNEAQ (reference sequence).

Written as DNA, the CDR3 is TGTGCCAGCAGCGTAGGGGTGACAGGCGCATCCTACGAGCAGTACTTC. It specifies CASSVGVTGASYEQYF. The J gene is TRBJ2-7, the V gene TRBV9, with a tentative D call TRBD1 (6 bases). With 0 bases removed from V and 1 base from J, the gap between germline ends came to 14 bases. The CDR3 sequence is 16 residues long. The germline gives CDR1 SGDLS, CDR2 YYNGEE.

V usage is TRBV28 and J usage is TRBJ1-4; 7 bases are a match to TRBD1. Germline loops: CDR1 MDHEN, CDR2 SYDVKM. The CDR3 extends over 16 amino acids. Unmatched junction bases numbered 6, after V lost 3 bases and J lost 2 bases. The CDR3 region is CASSFTGEATNEKLFF. CDR3 in DNA: TGTGCCAGCAGTTTCACAGGGGAGGCGACTAATGAAAAACTGTTTTTT.

The chain couples TRBV4-1 to TRBJ2-1; 8 bases align to TRBD2. CDR3 length: 13 amino acids. Germline CDR1 is MGHRA and CDR2 is YSYEKL. The V and J ends lost 2 bases and 10 bases, in that order; junction bases with no gene match: 4. The CDR3 loop is CASSQLTSGEQFF. For the CDR3, the DNA is TGCGCCAGCAGCCAATTAACTAGCGGAGAGCAGTTCTTC.

This clone came up once. This chain connects TRBV6-5 to TRBJ1-2, with D possibly being TRBD1 (6 bases). Between the trimmed V and J ends, which lost 0 bases and 8 bases, there was a span of 19 bases. The CDR3 contains 16 residues. CDR1 MNHEY and CDR2 SVGAGI come from the germline V gene. Written as DNA, the CDR3 is TGTGCCAGCAGTTACTCGACAGGAGAACAGAACTTCGGCTACACCTTC. It translates to CASSYSTGEQNFGYTF.

This clone was seen a single time. V and J are TRBV6-5 and TRBJ2-5; no clear D gene. The germline V gene encodes CDR1 MNHEY and CDR2 SVGAGI. CDR3 length: 15 amino acids. Trimming pared 8 bases from V and 4 bases from J, leaving 20 bases between. The CDR3 DNA reads TGTGCCAGCCGGAGTAAGTCCCACAGCAGAGAGACCCAGTACTTC. Its translation is CASRSKSHSRETQYF.

CDR3: CASGGARVYEQYF. The CDR3 DNA is TGTGCTAGTGGCGGGGCCAGGGTTTACGAGCAGTACTTC. This chain uses TRBV12-5 with TRBJ2-7, with D possibly called TRBD1 or TRBD2 (5 bases each). The CDR3 length is 13 residues. Germline V gene sequence: CDR1 LGHNT, CDR2 FRNRAP. The V end lost 6 bases, the J end lost 4 bases, and 13 bases lay between the germline ends. Using reference TRBV12-5 and TRBJ2-7 for the parts outside the CDR3, the full variable domain is DARVTQTPRHKVTEMGQEVTMRCQPILGHNTVFWYRQTMMQGLELLAYFRNRAPLDDSGMPKDRFSAEMPDATLATLKIQPSEPRDSAVYFCASGGARVYEQYFGPGTRLTVT.

This clone is a singleton in its sample. The J gene is TRBJ2-1, the V gene TRBV7-9; D may correspond to TRBD1 or TRBD2 (5 bases each). CDR3 size: 17 residues. Germline V gene lookup returns CDR1 SEHNR and CDR2 FQNEAQ (reference sequence). V shed 4 bases and J shed 5 bases, with 21 bases lying between them. The DNA for the CDR3 is TGTGCCAGCAGCTCCCTAATGGGGGAATCTTGGAACAATGAGCAGTTCTTC. Amino acids: CASSSLMGESWNNEQFF.

CDR3 coding DNA: TGTGCCAGCAGCACCCTCTTAGCGGGGGGGCCGGGAGATACGCAGTATTTT. Protein product: CASSTLLAGGPGDTQYF. The chain couples TRBV7-9 to TRBJ2-3; 11 bases are a match to TRBD2. The V gene end was trimmed by 5 bases and the J gene end by 5 bases; junction bases not matched to a gene: 12. From germline, CDR1 is SEHNR and CDR2 FQNEAQ (reference sequence). This CDR3 comprises 17 residues.

V is TRBV30 and J is TRBJ2-1; no reliable D call. V lost 2 bases and J 6 bases, leaving 11 bases between the germline ends. Germline V gene data show CDR1 as GTSNPN and CDR2 as SVGIG (reference sequence). The CDR3 has 13 amino acids. CDR3 sequence reads: CAWSNQPANEQFF. In DNA, the CDR3 is TGTGCCTGGAGTAATCAGCCTGCCAATGAGCAGTTCTTC.

The gene calls are TRBV4-1 and TRBJ1-2; no reliable D call. This CDR3 region has 15 residues. Germline V lookup: CDR1 MGHRA, CDR2 YSYEKL. V was shortened by 1 base and J by 0 bases, with 9 bases between the two germline ends. CDR3 protein: CASSQVPVPNYGYTF. CDR3 nucleotides: TGCGCCAGCAGCCAAGTTCCAGTTCCTAACTATGGCTACACCTTC.

The chain carries TRBV28 and TRBJ2-2; unclear D gene. V lost 5 bases to trimming and J lost 2 bases, with 6 bases between them. CDR3 length: 13 amino acids. From germline, CDR1 is MDHEN and CDR2 SYDVKM. As DNA, the CDR3 is TGTGCCAGCAGTATCGCCAACACCGGGGAGCTGTTTTTT. Translating gives CASSIANTGELFF. Drawing the rest from reference TRBV28 and TRBJ2-2, the complete variable domain is DVKVTQSSRYLVKRTGEKVFLECVQDMDHENMFWYRQDPGLGLRLIYFSYDVKMKEKGDIPEGYSVSREKKERFSLILESASTNQTSMYLCASSIANTGELFFGEGSRLTVL.

The chain has TRBV13 and TRBJ2-7; D may match TRBD1 or TRBD2 (5 bases each). The CDR3 is 11 amino acids. Germline CDR1 and CDR2: PRHDT and FYEKMQ (reference sequence). Deletions cut 5 bases from V and 13 bases from J, with 15 bases between. CDR3 nucleotides: TGTGCCAGCAGCGCTAGGGACGATCTTTACTTC. Amino acids: CASSARDDLYF.

The rearrangement joins TRBV6-1 to TRBJ2-6, with D possibly matching TRBD1 (6 bases). Germline CDR1 MNHNS, CDR2 SASEGT. Between the trimmed V and J ends, which lost 1 base and 2 bases, there was a span of 15 bases. The CDR3 consists of 18 residues. CDR3 region: CASSEVPGTFAGANVLTF. The DNA of the CDR3 is TGTGCCAGCAGTGAAGTGCCAGGGACATTTGCTGGGGCCAACGTCCTGACTTTC.